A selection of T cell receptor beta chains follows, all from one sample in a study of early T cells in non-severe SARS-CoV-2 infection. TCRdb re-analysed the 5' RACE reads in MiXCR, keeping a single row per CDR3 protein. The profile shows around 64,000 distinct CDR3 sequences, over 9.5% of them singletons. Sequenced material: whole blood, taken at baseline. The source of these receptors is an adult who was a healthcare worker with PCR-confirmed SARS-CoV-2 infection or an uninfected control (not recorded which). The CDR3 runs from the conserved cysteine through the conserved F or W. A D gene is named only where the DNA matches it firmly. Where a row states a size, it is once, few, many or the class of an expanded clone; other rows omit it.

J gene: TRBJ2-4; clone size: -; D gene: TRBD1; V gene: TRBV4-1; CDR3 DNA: TGCGCCAGCAGCCAACTACAGGGGGCGAACATTCAGTACTTC; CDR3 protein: CASSQLQGANIQYF
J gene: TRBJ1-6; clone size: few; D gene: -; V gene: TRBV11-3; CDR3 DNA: TGTGCCAGCAGCTTACAGGGCACGGATAATTCACCCCTCCACTTT; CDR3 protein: CASSLQGTDNSPLHF
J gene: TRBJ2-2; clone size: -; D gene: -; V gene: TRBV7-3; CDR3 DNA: TGTGCCAGCATCCTTGACACCGGGGAGCTGTTTTTT; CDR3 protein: CASILDTGELFF
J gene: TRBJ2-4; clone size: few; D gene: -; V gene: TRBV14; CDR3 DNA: TGTGCCAGCAGCCAATGGGGGACTGGATCCAACATTCAGTACTTC; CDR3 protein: CASSQWGTGSNIQYF
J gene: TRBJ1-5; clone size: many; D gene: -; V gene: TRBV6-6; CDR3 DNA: TGTGCCAGCAGTTCCCAGGGTCCTAGCAATCAGCCCCAGCATTTT; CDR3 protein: CASSSQGPSNQPQHF
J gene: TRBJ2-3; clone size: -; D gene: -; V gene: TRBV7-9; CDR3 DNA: TGTGCCAGCAGCTTAGGGATCAGCACAGATACGCAGTATTTT; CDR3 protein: CASSLGISTDTQYF
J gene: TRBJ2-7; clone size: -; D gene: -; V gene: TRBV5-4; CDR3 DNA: TGTGCCAGCAGCTTGGAGCAGCGGGTAAGCGAGCAGTACTTC; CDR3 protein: CASSLEQRVSEQYF
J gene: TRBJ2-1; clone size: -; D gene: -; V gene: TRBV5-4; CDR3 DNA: TGTGCCAGCAGCTCCCGGGGGACATACTCCTACAATGAGCAGTTCTTC; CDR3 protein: CASSSRGTYSYNEQFF
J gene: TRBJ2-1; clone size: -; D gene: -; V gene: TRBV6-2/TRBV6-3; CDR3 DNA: TGTGCCAGCAGTTACCGCCGACAGTTACTCAATGAGCAGTTCTTC; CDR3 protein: CASSYRRQLLNEQFF
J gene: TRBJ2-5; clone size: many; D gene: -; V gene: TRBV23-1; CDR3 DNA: TGCGCCAGCAGTCAATCCCCAGGGACGGAGACCCAGTACTTC; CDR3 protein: CASSQSPGTETQYF
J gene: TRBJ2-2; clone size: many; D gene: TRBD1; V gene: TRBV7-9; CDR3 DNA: TGTGCCAGCAGCCTAGGGACAGCGAACACCGGGGAGCTGTTTTTT; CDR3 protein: CASSLGTANTGELFF
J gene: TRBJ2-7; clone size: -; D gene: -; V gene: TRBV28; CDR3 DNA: TGTGCCAGCAGTTTATATACCCAGGGTGGCGAGCAGTACTTC; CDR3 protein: CASSLYTQGGEQYF
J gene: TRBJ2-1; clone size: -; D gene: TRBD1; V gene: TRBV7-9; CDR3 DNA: TGTGCCAGCGTACCACGGACAGGGGTGCGTAGCGATGAGCAGTTCTTC; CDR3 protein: CASVPRTGVRSDEQFF
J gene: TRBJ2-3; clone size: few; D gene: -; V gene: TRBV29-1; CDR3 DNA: TGCAGGGCCCTCTCTAGCACAGATACGCAGTATTTT; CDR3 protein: CRALSSTDTQYF
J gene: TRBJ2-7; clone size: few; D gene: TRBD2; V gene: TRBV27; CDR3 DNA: TGTGCCAGCAGTGGCGGGACTAGCGGGTTGATAGGGGAGCAGTACTTC; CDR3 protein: CASSGGTSGLIGEQYF
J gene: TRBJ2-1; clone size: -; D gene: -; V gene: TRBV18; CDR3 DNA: TGTGCCAGCTCACCACCCTCGGCTAGCACCTACAATGAGCAGTTCTTC; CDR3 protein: CASSPPSASTYNEQFF
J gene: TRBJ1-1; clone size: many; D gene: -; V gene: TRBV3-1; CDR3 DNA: TGTGCCAGCAGCTCACCGGAGACTGAAGCTTTCTTT; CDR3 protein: CASSSPETEAFF
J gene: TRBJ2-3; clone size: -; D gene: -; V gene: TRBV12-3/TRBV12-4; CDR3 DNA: TGTGCCAGCAGTGCTCTCCGCACAGATACGCAGTATTTT; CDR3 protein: CASSALRTDTQYF
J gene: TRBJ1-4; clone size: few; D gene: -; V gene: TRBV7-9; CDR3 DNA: TGTGCCAGCAGCCCGCCCGCCAGGAATGAAAAACTGTTTTTT; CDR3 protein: CASSPPARNEKLFF
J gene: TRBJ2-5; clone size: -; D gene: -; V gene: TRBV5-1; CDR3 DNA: TGCGCCAGCCGCTTGGGGAATCAAGAGACCCAGTACTTC; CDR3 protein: CASRLGNQETQYF
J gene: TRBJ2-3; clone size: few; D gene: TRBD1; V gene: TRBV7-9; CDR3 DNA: TGTGCCAGCAGCACGGGACAGGGGGCAGATACGCAGTATTTT; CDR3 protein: CASSTGQGADTQYF
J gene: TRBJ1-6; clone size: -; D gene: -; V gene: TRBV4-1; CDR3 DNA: TGCGCCAGCAGCCCCAGAAGTCTAGGACCCCTCCACTTT; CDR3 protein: CASSPRSLGPLHF
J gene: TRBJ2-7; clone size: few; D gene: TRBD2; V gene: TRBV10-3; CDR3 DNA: TGTGCCATCAGCGAGACTAGCGGGAGCGAGCAGTACTTC; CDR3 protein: CAISETSGSEQYF
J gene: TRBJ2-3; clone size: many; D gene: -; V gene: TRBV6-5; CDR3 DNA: TGTGCCAGCAGGAACAGGATATCTACTAGCACAGATACGCAGTATTTT; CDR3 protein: CASRNRISTSTDTQYF
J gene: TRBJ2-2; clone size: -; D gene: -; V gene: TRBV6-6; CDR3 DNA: TGTGCCAGCAGTTTGGTATCCGGCACCGGGGAGCTGTTTTTT; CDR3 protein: CASSLVSGTGELFF
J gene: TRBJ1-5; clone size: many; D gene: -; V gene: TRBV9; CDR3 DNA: TGTGCCAGCAGCGTAGATTCGGGGGATCAGCCCCAGCATTTT; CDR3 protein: CASSVDSGDQPQHF
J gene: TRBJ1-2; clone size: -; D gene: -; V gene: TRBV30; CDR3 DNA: TGTGCCTGGAGCCCCCCGGGGGTATCAGGCTACACCTTC; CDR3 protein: CAWSPPGVSGYTF
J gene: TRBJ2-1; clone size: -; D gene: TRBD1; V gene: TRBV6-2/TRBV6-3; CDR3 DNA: TGTGCCAGCAGCAAGACAGGGGACTACAATGAGCAGTTCTTC; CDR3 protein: CASSKTGDYNEQFF
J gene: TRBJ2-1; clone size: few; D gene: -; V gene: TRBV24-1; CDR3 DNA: TGTGCCACCAGTGATGTCTATGAGCAGTTCTTC; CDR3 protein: CATSDVYEQFF
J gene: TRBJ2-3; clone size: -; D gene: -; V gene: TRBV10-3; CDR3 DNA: TGTGCCACCGAAAGGGATACGCAGTATTTT; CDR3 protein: CATERDTQYF
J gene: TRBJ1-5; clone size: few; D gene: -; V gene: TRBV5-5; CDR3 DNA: TGTGCCAGCAGCTTCAGGGGCAGCAATCAGCCCCAGCATTTT; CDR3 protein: CASSFRGSNQPQHF
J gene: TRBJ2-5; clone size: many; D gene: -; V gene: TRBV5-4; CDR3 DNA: TGTGCCAGCAGCTTGGCGCAGCGGGTCGGACAAGAGACCCAGTACTTC; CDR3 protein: CASSLAQRVGQETQYF
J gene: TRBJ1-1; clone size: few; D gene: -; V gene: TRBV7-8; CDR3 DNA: TGTGCCAGCATGGCCACCGAGGTTTCCCCTGAAGCTTTCTTT; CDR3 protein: CASMATEVSPEAFF
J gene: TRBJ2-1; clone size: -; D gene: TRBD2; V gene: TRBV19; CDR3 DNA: TGTGCCAGTAGTTCTAGCGGGCGCTCACAGTTCTTC; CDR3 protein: CASSSSGRSQFF
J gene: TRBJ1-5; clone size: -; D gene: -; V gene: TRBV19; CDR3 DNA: TGTGCCAGTAGTATTGGGCAGAATCAGCCCCAGCATTTT; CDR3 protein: CASSIGQNQPQHF
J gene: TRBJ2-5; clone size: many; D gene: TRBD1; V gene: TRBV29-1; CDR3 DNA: TGCAGCGTTGACGACAGGGTGGAGACCCAGTACTTC; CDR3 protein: CSVDDRVETQYF
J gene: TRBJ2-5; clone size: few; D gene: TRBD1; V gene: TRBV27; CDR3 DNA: TGTGCCAGCAGAAGGGACAGGCCGTACCAAGAGACCCAGTACTTC; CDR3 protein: CASRRDRPYQETQYF
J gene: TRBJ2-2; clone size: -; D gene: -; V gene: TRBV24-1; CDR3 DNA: TGTGCCACCAGTGATCCCCCGGGGGCAAGAAAAGAAGGTGTCACCGGGGAGCTGTTTTTT; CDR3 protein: CATSDPPGARKEGVTGELFF
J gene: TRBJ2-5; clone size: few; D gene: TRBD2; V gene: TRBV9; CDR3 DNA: TGTGCCAGCAGCTCCCGCCCTAGCGGGGGGAACCAAGAGACCCAGTACTTC; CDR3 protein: CASSSRPSGGNQETQYF
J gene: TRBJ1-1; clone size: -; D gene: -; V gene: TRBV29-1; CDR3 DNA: TGCAGCGTTGAGGGTCGGCCTGAAGCTTTCTTT; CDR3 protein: CSVEGRPEAFF
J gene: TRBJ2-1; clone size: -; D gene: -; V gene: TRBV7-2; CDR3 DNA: TGTGCCAGCAGCTTCATCGGGCCCCCGGCGGCCCGACATTACAATGAGCAGTTCTTC; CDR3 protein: CASSFIGPPAARHYNEQFF
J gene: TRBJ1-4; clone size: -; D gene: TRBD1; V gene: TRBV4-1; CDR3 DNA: TGCGCCAGCAGCCAAGAGGGACAGGGGAATGAAAAACTGTTTTTT; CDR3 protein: CASSQEGQGNEKLFF
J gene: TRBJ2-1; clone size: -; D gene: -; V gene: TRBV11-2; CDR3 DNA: TGTGCCAGCAGCCTCAGGGTGAATGAGCAGTTCTTC; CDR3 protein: CASSLRVNEQFF
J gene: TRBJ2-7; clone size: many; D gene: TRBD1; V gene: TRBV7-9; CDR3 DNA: TGTGCCAGCAGCTTGGACAGGGGGACCTACGAGCAGTACTTC; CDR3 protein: CASSLDRGTYEQYF
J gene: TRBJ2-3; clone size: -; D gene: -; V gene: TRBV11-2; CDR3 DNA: TGTGCCAGCAGCTCACCGGGGACAGATACGCAGTATTTT; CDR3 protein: CASSSPGTDTQYF
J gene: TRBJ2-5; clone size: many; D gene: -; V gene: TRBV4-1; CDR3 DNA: TGCGCCAGCAGCCACCCGGACACCGTGGGGGCCCAGTACTTC; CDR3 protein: CASSHPDTVGAQYF
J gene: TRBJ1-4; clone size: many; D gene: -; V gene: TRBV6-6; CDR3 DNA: TGTGCCAGCAGTTCTAGCGGGCTTAATGAAAAACTGTTTTTT; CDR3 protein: CASSSSGLNEKLFF
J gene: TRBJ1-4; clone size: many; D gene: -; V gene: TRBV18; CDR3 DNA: TGTGCCAGCTCACTCCGCGGGGCAACTAATGAAAAACTGTTTTTT; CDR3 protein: CASSLRGATNEKLFF
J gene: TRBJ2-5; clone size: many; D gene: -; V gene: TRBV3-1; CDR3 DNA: TGTGCCAGCAGCCAAATGGCTAGACCGAAAGAGACCCAGTACTTC; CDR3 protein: CASSQMARPKETQYF
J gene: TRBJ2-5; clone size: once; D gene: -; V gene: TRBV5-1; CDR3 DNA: TGCGCCAGCAGCTCGGGACTTGGGCGTGAGAAGACCCAGTACTTC; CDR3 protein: CASSSGLGREKTQYF
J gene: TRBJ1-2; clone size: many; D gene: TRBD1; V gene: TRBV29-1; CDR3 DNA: TGCAGCGTGGCGACAGGGGGAGCTAACTATGGCTACACCTTC; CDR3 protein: CSVATGGANYGYTF
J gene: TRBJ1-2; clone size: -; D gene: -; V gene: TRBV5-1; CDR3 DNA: TGCGCCAGCAGCTTGGCCTGGGACACCCTTTCTCGGACCTTC; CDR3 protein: CASSLAWDTLSRTF
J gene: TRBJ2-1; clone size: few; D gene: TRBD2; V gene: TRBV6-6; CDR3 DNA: TGTGCCAGCAGTTACGGAGCGGGGGCGGGTAGTGAGCAGTTCTTC; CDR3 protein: CASSYGAGAGSEQFF
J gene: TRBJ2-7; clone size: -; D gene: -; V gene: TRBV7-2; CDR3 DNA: TGTGCCAGCAGCTTACGGCGCAGCAATTACGAGCAGTACTTC; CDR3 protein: CASSLRRSNYEQYF
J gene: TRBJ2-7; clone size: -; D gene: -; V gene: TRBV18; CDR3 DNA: TGTGCCAGCTCACCACCAGGGGGGACGAGCTCCTACGAGCAGTACTTC; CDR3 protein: CASSPPGGTSSYEQYF
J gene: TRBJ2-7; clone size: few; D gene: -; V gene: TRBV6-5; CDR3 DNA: TGTGCCAGCCCTACCCCGGCTTACGAGCAGTACTTC; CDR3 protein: CASPTPAYEQYF
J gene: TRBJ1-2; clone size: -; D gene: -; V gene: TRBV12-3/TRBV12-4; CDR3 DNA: TGTGCCAGCAGTCTCCGCAGGGGATTTGGCTACACCTTC; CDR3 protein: CASSLRRGFGYTF
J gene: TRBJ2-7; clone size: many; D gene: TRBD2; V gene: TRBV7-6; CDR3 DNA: TGTGCCAGCGCTAGCGGGGGGCCTAGGGGGTACGAGCAGTACTTC; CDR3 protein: CASASGGPRGYEQYF
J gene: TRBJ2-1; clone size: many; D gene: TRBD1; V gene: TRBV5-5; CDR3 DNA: TGTGCCAGCAGCGGAGGACAGGGTCGGGGGAATGAGCAGTTCTTC; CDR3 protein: CASSGGQGRGNEQFF
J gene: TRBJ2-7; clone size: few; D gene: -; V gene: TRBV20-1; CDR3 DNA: TGCAGTACCCACTACGAGCAGTACTTC; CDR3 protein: CSTHYEQYF